These 8 T cell receptor beta chains originate from one sample sequenced in a study of blood T cell repertoires in COVID-19. Measured with immunoSEQ multiplex PCR; TCRdb has only the in-frame clones, and not every one. The sample contains 350,000 or so clones, about 90% of which appear only once. The sequencing input was PBMCs or T cells enriched from blood (not recorded which). The receptors originated from a woman aged 25 to 39 who had recovered from COVID-19.

J is TRBJ2-1 and V is TRBV18; TRBD2 aligns across 9 bases. The ends lost 3 bases at V and 9 bases at J; junction bases unmatched: 6. The germline V gene encodes CDR1 KGHSH and CDR2 LQKENI. The CDR3 is made up of 14 amino acids. This CDR3 is CASSPLAGIGEQFF. DNA of the CDR3: TGTGCCAGCTCACCTCTAGCGGGGATTGGTGAGCAGTTCTTC.

The chain uses TRBV10-3 and TRBJ2-1; 7 bases line up with TRBD2. Germline V gene lookup returns CDR1 ENHRY and CDR2 SYGVKD. The V segment lost 9 bases and the J segment 2 bases; nucleotides outside the gene matches: 1. There are 12 residues in the CDR3. The CDR3 DNA is TGTGCCATGGGGGGGACCTACAATGAGCAGTTCTTC. Translated, it gives CAMGGTYNEQFF.

The rearrangement joins TRBV19 to TRBJ1-3; TRBD1 agrees at 8 bases. CDR1 is LNHDA, CDR2 SQIVND, per germline (reference sequence). Losses at the gene ends were 7 bases for V and 3 bases for J; bases not matched to a gene: 5. The CDR3 has 14 amino acids. CDR3 loop: CASTQTGGGNTIYF. Written as DNA, the CDR3 is TGTGCCAGTACTCAAACAGGGGGTGGAAACACCATATATTTT.

A few counts support this clone. The V gene is TRBV12-3 or TRBV12-4, the J gene TRBJ1-2; D not certain. The CDR3 runs to 13 residues. V was clipped by 5 bases and J by 6 bases, with 13 bases between them. In nucleotides, the CDR3 is TGTGCCAGCAGTAACCAGAATGTCCATGGCTACACCTTC. Translation: CASSNQNVHGYTF.

This clone was seen once. The J gene is TRBJ2-5, the V gene TRBV5-6; weak D call: TRBD2 (6 bases). Germline CDR1 reads SGHDT; CDR2 reads YYEEEE. V dropped 3 bases and J dropped 0 bases, with 12 bases sitting between them. CDR3 length: 15 amino acids. CDR3 in DNA: TGTGCCAGCAGCTCGGTTTGGGGGGACCAAGAGACCCAGTACTTC. The encoded protein is CASSSVWGDQETQYF.

The V call is TRBV13, the J call TRBJ2-7, with 7 bases that match TRBD2. Germline V gene sequence: CDR1 PRHDT, CDR2 FYEKMQ (reference sequence). Trimming at V came to 0 bases and at J to 5 bases, leaving 1 base not matched to a gene. The CDR3 is 13 amino acids. CDR3 nucleotides: TGTGCCAGCAGCTTAGGCCGGGAGGACGAGCAGTACTTC. Translation: CASSLGREDEQYF.

V gene TRBV18 combines with J gene TRBJ1-2; a weak D match, TRBD1 (6 bases). V was clipped by 0 bases and J by 7 bases, with 9 bases between them. Germline V lookup: CDR1 KGHSH, CDR2 LQKENI. The CDR3 is 13 amino acids. DNA for the CDR3: TGTGCCAGCTCACCACCCGGGGGGCTTGGCTACACCTTC. This codes for CASSPPGGLGYTF.

The chain uses TRBV5-4 and TRBJ1-1; 7 positions agree with TRBD1. Per germline, CDR1 SGHNT and CDR2 YYREEE (reference sequence). This CDR3 comprises 13 residues. The V gene end was trimmed by 2 bases and the J gene end by 5 bases; junction bases not matched to a gene: 3. The CDR3 nucleotides are TGTGCCAGCAGCTTAGGGGGCGCTACTGAAGCTTTCTTT. Translating gives CASSLGGATEAFF.